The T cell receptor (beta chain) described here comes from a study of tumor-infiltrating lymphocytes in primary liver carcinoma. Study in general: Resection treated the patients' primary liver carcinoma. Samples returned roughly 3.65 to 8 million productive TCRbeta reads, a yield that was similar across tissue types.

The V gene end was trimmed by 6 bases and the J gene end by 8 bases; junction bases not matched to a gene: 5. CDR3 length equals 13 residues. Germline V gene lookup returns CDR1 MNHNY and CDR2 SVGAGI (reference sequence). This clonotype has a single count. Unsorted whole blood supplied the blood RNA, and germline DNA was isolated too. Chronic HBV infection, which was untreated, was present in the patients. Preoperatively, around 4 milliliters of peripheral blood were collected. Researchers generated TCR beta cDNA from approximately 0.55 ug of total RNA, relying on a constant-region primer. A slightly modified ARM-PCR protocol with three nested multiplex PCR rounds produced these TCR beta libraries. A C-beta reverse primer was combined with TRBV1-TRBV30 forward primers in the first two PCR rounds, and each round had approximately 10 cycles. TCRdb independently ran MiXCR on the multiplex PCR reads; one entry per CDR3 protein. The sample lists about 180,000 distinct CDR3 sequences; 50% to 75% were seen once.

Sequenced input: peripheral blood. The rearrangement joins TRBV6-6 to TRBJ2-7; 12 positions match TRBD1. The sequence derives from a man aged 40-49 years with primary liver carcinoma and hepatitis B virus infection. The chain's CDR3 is CASSRDRGLKQYF. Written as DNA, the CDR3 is TGTGCCAGCAGCCGGGACAGGGGGCTCAAGCAGTACTTC.